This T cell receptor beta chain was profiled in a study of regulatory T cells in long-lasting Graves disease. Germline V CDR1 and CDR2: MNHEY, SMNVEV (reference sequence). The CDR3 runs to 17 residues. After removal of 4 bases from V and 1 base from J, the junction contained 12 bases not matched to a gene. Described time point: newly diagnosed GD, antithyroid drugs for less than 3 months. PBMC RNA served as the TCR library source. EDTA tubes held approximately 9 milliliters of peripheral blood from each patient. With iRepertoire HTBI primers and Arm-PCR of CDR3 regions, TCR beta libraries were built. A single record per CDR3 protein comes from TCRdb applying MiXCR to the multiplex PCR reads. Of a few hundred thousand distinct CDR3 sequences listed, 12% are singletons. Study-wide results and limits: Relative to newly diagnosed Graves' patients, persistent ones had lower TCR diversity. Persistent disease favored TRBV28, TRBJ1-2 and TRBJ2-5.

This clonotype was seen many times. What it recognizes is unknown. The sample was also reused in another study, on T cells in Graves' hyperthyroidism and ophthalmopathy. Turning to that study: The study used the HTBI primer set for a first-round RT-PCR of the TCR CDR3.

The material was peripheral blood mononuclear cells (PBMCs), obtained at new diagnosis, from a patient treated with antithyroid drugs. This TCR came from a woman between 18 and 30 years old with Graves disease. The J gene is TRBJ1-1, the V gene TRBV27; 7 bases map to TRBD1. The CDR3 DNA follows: TGTGCCAGCAGTTCCTTCCCGGGACAGAGCGCGAACACTGAAGCTTTCTTT. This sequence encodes CASSSFPGQSANTEAFF.